Sequencing of this T cell receptor (beta chain) was carried out in a study of beta chain features in type 1 diabetes. Study summary: All of the samples together had 95 million to 140 million sorted cells examined.

This clone appeared a few times. Its antigen remains unknown. By way of CD45RO/CCR7/CD25/CD127/CD95/CD27, the CD4+ regulatory, stem cell-like memory, central memory and naive cells were sorted. Germline lookup yields CDR1 MDHEN and CDR2 SYDVKM. V lost 5 bases and J 1 base, leaving 11 bases between the germline ends. This CDR3 has 14 amino acids. The entirety of the isolated RNA underwent reverse transcription, so expressed TCRB transcripts were sequenced. Measured with immunoSEQ multiplex PCR; TCRdb has only the in-frame clones, and not every one. The sample records some 290,000 clones, over 11% being singletons. Findings of the study overall: Overrepresentation of cells with high TCR expression could result from cDNA sequencing. Within each of all four CD4+ subsets, Type 1 diabetes patients had TCRB CDR3s that were moderately but significantly shorter. Naive, central memory and regulatory TCRB repertoires appeared more similar among patients than healthy donors.

This chain links TRBV28 with TRBJ1-1; D is unclear. The receptor comes from a man in his thirties or forties with type 1 diabetes. Sequenced sample: naive CD4+ T cells from blood. The chain's CDR3 is CASSTPGGNTEAFF. The CDR3 coding sequence is TGTGCCAGCAGTACACCTGGAGGGAACACTGAAGCTTTCTTT.